This TCR beta chain was found in a study of blood T cells in healthy people across ages. Primed by a sample-barcoded 5' primer and a J-beta primer mix, a second PCR proceeded for 7 to 11 cycles. TCRdb re-called the 5' RACE reads with MiXCR, one entry per CDR3 protein. The sample yields some 800,000 distinct CDR3 sequences, under 45% seen once. Sample donors were healthy Caucasian individuals that came from Russia, aged roughly 6 to 100. CDR3 length: 14 amino acids. Trimming took off 6 bases at V and 3 bases at J, with 16 bases between the two ends. CDR1 and CDR2 from the germline V gene are SGHRS and YFSETQ.

The TCR sequence derives from a man in his sixties in good health. Sequencing was done on a sample of blood. The rearrangement uses TRBV5-1 and TRBJ2-7; D is perhaps TRBD1 (6 bases). The CDR3 protein is CASNMDSAVYEQYF. In DNA, the CDR3 is TGCGCCAGCAACATGGACAGCGCCGTCTACGAGCAGTACTTC.